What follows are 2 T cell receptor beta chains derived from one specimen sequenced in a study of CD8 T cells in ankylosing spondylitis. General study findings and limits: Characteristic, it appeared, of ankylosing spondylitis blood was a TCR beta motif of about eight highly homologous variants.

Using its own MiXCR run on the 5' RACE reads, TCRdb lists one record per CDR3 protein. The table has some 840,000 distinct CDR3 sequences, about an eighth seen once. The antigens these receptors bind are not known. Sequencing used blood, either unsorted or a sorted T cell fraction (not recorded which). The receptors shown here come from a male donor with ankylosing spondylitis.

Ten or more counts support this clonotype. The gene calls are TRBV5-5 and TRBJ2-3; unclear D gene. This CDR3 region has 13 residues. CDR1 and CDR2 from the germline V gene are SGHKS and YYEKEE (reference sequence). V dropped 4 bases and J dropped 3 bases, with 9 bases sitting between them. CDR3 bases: TGTGCCAGCAGCAAACGGAAGACAGATACGCAGTATTTT. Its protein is CASSKRKTDTQYF.

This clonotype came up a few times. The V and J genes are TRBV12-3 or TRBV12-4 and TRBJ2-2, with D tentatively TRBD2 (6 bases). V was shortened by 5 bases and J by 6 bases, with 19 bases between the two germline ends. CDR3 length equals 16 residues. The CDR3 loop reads CASSPRTTRRPGELFF. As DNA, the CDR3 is TGTGCCAGCAGTCCACGGACTACCCGGCGTCCCGGGGAGCTGTTTTTT.